This T cell receptor beta chain was recorded in a study of T cells in Graves' hyperthyroidism and ophthalmopathy. Across the study: Once the initial diagnosis was made, peripheral blood was obtained before any treatment.

Germline assignment: CDR1 MDHEN and CDR2 SYDVKM. V lost 5 bases and J lost 5, with 18 bases in between. The CDR3 sequence is 15 residues long. Criteria for exclusion of patients were uncontrolled infection, other autoimmune disease, pregnancy or lactation. The source of the PBMCs was about 10 ml of fresh peripheral blood. The study, taken as a whole, reports: Blood shared most expanded thyroid clonotypes above 0.001.

In this sample, this clonotype turned up many times. The antigen is not known. The source material, RNA transcripts, was used to amplify TCR beta CDR3 regions. The HTBI primer set was used in a first-round RT-PCR of the TCR CDR3. Each CDR3 protein gets one entry after TCRdb re-called the multiplex PCR reads with MiXCR. The sample holds about 640,000 distinct CDR3 sequences, 20% seen once. Input material: blood. The J gene is TRBJ2-5, the V gene TRBV28, with D perhaps TRBD1 (6 bases). This TCR derives from a man under 40 with Graves' ophthalmopathy. CDR3 protein: CASSPPGDVGETQYF. The DNA for the CDR3 is TGTGCCAGCAGTCCCCCAGGGGACGTTGGTGAGACCCAGTACTTC.